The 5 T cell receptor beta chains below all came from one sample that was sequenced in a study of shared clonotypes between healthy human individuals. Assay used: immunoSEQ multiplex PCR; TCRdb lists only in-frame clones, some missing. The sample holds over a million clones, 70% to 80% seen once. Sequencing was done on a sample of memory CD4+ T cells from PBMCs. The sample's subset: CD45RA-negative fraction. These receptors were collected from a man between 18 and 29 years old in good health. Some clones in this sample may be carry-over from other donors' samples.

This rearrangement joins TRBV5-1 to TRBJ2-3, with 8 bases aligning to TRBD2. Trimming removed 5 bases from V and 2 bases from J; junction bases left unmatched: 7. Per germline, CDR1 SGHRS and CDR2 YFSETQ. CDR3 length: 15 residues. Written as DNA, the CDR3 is TGCGCCAGCAGGGATGGCGGGAGGACCACAGATACGCAGTATTTT. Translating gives CASRDGGRTTDTQYF.

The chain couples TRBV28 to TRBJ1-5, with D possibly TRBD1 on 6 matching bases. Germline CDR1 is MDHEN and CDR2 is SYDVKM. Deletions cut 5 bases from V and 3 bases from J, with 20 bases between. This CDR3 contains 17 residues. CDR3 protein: CASSLDPRQAYNQPQHF. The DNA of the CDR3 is TGTGCCAGCAGTCTGGACCCCCGACAGGCGTACAATCAGCCCCAGCATTTT.

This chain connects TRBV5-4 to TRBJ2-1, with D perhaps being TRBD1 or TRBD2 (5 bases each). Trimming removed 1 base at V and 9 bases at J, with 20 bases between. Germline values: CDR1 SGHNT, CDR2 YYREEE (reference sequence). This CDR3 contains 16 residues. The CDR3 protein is CASSLQGFKGRTEQFF. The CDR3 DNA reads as TGTGCCAGCAGCTTGCAGGGCTTTAAGGGGAGAACTGAGCAGTTCTTC.

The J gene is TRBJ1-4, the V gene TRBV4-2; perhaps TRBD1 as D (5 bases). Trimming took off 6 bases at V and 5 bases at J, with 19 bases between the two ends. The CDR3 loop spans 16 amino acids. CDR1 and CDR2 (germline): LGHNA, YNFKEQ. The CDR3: CASSRARDSLNEKLFF. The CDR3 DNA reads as TGTGCCAGCAGTCGGGCCCGGGACTCCTTAAATGAAAAACTGTTTTTT.

The CDR3 sequence: CASSARDRGRNNEQFF. CDR3 DNA: TGTGCCAGCAGTGCCCGGGACAGGGGGCGTAACAATGAGCAGTTCTTC. The chain uses TRBV6-1 and TRBJ2-1; 12 bases are shared with TRBD1. The V segment lost 4 bases and the J segment 5 bases; nucleotides outside the gene matches: 6. This CDR3 spans 16 amino acids. Germline values: CDR1 MNHNS, CDR2 SASEGT.